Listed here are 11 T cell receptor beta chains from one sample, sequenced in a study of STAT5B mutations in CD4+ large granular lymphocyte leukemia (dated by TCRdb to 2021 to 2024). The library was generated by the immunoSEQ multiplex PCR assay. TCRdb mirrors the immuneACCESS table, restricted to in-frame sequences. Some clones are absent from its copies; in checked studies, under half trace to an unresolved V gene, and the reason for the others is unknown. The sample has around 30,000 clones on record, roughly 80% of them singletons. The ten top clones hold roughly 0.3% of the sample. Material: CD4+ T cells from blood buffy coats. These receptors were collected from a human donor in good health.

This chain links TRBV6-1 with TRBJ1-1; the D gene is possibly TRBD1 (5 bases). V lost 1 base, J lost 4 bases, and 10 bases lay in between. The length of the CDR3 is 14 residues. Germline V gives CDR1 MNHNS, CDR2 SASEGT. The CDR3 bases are TGTGCCAGCAGTGAAGTGGAGGGGATCACTGAAGCTTTCTTT. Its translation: CASSEVEGITEAFF.

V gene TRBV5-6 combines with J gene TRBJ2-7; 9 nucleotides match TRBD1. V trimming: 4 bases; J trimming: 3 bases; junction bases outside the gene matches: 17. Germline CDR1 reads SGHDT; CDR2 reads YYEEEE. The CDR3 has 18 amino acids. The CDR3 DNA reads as TGTGCCAGCAGCCCTCAGGTATTGTCGGGACAGGGCGGCTACGAGCAGTACTTC. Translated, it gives CASSPQVLSGQGGYEQYF.

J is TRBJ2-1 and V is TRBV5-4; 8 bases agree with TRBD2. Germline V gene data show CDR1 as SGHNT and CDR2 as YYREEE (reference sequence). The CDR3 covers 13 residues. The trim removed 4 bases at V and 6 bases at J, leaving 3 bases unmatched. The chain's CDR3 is CASSAGLVNEQFF. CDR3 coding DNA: TGTGCCAGCAGCGCGGGACTAGTCAATGAGCAGTTCTTC.

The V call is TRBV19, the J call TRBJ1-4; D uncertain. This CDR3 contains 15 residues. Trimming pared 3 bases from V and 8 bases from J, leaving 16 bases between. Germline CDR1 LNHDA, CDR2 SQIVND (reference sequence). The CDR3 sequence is CASSIGPFTWEKLFF. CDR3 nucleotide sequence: TGTGCCAGTAGTATCGGACCCTTTACTTGGGAAAAACTGTTTTTT.

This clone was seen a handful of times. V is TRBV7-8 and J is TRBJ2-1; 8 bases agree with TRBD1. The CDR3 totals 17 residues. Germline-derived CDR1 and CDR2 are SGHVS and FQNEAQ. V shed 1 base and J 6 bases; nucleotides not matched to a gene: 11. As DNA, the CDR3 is TGTGCCAGCAGCTTAGGTTTGGGACAGGCATCGCGCAATGAGCAGTTCTTC. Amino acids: CASSLGLGQASRNEQFF.

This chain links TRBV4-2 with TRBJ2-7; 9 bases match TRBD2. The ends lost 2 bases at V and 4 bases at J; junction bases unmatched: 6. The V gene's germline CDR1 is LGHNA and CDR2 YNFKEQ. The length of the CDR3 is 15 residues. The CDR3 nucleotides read TGTGCCAGCAGCCAATCTAGCGGGGTTAATTACGAGCAGTACTTC. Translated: CASSQSSGVNYEQYF.

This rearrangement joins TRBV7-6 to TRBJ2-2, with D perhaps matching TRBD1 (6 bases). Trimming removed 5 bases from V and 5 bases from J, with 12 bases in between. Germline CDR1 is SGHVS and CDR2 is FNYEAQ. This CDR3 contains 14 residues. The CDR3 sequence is CASSPLDRTGELFF. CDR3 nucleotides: TGTGCCAGCAGCCCCTTAGACAGGACCGGGGAGCTGTTTTTT.

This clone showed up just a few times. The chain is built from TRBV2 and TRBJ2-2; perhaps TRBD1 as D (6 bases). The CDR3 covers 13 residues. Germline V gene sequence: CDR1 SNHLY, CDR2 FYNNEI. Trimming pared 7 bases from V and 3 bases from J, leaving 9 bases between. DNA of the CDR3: TGTGCCAGCAACAGGGATGACACCGGGGAGCTGTTTTTT. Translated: CASNRDDTGELFF.

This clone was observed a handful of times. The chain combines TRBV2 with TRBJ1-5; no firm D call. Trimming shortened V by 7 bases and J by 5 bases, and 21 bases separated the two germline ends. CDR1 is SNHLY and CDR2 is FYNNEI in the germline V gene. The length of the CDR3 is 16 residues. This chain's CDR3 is CASNVRAGPGDQPQHF. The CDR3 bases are TGTGCCAGCAACGTGAGGGCAGGCCCTGGCGATCAGCCCCAGCATTTT.

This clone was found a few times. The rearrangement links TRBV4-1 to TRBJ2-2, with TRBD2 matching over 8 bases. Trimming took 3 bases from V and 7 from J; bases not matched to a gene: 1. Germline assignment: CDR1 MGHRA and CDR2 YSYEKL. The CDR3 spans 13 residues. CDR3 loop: CASSQGTSGELFF. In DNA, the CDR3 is TGCGCCAGCAGCCAGGGGACTAGCGGGGAGCTGTTTTTT.

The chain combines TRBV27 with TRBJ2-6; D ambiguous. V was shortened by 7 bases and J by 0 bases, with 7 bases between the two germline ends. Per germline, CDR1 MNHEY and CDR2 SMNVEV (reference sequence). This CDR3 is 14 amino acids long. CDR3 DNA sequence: TGTGCCAGCATATCTCTCTCTGGGGCCAACGTCCTGACTTTC. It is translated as CASISLSGANVLTF.